These 5 T cell receptor beta chains were all obtained from the same sample, sequenced in a study of T cells in Graves' hyperthyroidism and ophthalmopathy. The source material, RNA transcripts, was used to amplify TCR beta CDR3 regions. The study used the HTBI primer set for a first-round RT-PCR of the TCR CDR3. MiXCR, run by TCRdb on the multiplex PCR reads, gives a single entry per CDR3 protein. The table has roughly 750,000 distinct CDR3 sequences, roughly 17% seen once. What was sequenced was blood. The receptors were sampled from a man aged 18 to 29 with Graves' hyperthyroidism.

The gene calls are TRBV6-1 and TRBJ2-1; 7 bases match TRBD1. CDR1 MNHNS and CDR2 SASEGT come from the germline V gene. The CDR3 is made up of 16 amino acids. The V segment lost 4 bases and the J segment 4 bases; nucleotides outside the gene matches: 10. CDR3 sequence: CASSANPGQPYNEQFF. For the CDR3, the DNA is TGTGCCAGCAGTGCTAATCCGGGACAGCCGTACAATGAGCAGTTCTTC.

The gene calls are TRBV12-3 or TRBV12-4 and TRBJ1-5, with D unclear. The V gene lost 7 bases and the J gene lost 2 bases, with 9 bases spanning the gap. The CDR3 consists of 13 residues. CDR3 protein: CASTQARNQPQHF. The CDR3 DNA is TGTGCCAGCACCCAAGCCCGCAATCAGCCCCAGCATTTT.

The genes are TRBV20-1 and TRBJ1-4; D not resolved. The CDR3 runs to 14 residues. The V gene's germline CDR1 is DFQATT and CDR2 SNEGSKA (reference sequence). The ends were cut back, 2 bases at V and 1 base at J, with 8 bases in the middle. The CDR3 DNA follows: TGCAGTGCTAGAACGACCGAAACTAATGAAAAACTGTTTTTT. It specifies CSARTTETNEKLFF.

The V call is TRBV5-1, the J call TRBJ2-7; tentatively, D is TRBD1 (6 bases). The germline V gene has CDR1 SGHRS and CDR2 YFSETQ. V was clipped by 2 bases and J by 5 bases, with 11 bases between them. The CDR3 extends over 13 amino acids. This chain's CDR3 is CASSFTGSNEQYF. CDR3 nucleotide sequence: TGCGCCAGCAGCTTTACAGGGTCCAACGAGCAGTACTTC.

This clonotype occurred many times. The chain employs TRBV6-2 or TRBV6-3 and TRBJ2-2, with 9 bases that match TRBD2. The V gene's germline CDR1 is MNHEY and CDR2 SVGEGT. V lost 6 bases and J lost 6; bases outside the gene matches: 5. This CDR3 contains 14 residues. The CDR3 loop is CASSLGTSSGELFF. As DNA, the CDR3 is TGTGCCAGCAGCCTCGGGACTAGCTCCGGGGAGCTGTTTTTT.